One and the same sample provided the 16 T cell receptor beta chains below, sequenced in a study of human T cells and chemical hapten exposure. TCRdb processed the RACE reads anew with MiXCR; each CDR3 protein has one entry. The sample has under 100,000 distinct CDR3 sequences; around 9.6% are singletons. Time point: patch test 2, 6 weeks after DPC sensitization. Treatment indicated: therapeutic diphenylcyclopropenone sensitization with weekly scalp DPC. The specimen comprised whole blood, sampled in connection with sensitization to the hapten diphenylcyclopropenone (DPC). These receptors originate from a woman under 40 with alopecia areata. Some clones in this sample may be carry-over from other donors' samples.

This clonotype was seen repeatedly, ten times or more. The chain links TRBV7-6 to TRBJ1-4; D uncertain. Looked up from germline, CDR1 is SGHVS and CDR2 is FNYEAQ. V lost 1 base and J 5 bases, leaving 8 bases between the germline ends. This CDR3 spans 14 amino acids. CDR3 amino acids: CASSLGPGNEKLFF. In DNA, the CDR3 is TGTGCCAGCAGCTTAGGGCCGGGAAATGAAAAACTGTTTTTT.

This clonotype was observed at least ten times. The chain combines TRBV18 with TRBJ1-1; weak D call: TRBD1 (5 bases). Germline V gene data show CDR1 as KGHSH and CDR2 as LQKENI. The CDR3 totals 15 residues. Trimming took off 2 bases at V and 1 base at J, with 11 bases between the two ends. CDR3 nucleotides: TGTGCCAGCTCACCATTGGTGCAGGGGAACACTGAAGCTTTCTTT. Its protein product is CASSPLVQGNTEAFF.

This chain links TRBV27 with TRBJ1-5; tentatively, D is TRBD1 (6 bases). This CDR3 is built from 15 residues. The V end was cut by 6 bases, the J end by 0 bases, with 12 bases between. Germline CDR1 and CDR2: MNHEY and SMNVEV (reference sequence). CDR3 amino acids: CASRETGFSNQPQHF. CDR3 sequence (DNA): TGTGCCAGCAGGGAGACAGGTTTTAGCAATCAGCCCCAGCATTTT.

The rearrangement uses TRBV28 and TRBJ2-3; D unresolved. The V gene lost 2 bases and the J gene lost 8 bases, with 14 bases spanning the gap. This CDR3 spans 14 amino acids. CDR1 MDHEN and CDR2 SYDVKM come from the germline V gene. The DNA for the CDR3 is TGTGCCAGCAGTTTACCTAATCTCAGTGTTACGCAGTATTTT. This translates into CASSLPNLSVTQYF.

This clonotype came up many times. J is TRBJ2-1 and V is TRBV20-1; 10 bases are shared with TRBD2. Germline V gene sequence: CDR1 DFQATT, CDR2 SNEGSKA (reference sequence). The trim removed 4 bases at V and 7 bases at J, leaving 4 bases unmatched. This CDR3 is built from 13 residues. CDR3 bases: TGCAGTGCTATAAGCGGGAGGGATAATGAGCAGTTCTTC. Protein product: CSAISGRDNEQFF.

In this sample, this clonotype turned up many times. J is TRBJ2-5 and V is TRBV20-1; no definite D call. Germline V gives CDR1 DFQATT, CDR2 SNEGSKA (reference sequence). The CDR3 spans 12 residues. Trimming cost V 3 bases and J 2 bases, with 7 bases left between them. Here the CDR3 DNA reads TGCAGTGCTAGTTTTGGGCAAGAGACCCAGTACTTC. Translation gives CSASFGQETQYF.

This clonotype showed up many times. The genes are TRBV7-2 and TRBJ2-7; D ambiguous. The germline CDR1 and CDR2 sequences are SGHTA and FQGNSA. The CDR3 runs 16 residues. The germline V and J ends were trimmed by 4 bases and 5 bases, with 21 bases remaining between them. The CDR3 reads CASSSGLGPHSNEQYF. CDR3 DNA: TGTGCCAGCAGCTCAGGCCTCGGACCGCATTCCAACGAGCAGTACTTC.

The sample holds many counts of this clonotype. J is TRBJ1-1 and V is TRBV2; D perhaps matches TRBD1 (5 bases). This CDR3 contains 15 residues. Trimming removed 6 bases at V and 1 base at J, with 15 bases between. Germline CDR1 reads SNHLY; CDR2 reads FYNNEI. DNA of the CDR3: TGTGCCAGCAGCCGCCCCCAGGGAGCGAACACTGAAGCTTTCTTT. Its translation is CASSRPQGANTEAFF. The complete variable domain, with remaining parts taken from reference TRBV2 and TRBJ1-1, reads EPEVTQTPSHQVTQMGQEVILRCVPISNHLYFYWYRQILGQKVEFLVSFYNNEISEKSEIFDDQFSVERPDGSNFTLKIRSTKLEDSAMYFCASSRPQGANTEAFFGQGTRLTVV.

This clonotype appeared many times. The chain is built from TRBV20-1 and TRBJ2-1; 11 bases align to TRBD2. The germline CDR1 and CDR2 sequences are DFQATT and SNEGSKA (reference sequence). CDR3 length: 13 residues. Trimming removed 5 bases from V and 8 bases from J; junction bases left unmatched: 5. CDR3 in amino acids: CSAPSGRSYEQFF. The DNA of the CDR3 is TGCAGTGCTCCTAGCGGGAGGTCCTATGAGCAGTTCTTC.

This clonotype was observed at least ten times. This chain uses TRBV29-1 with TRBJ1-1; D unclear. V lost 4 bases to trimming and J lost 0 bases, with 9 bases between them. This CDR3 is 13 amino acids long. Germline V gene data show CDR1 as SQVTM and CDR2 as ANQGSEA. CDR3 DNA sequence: TGCAGCGTTGCCCCGGGGTTGAACACTGAAGCTTTCTTT. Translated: CSVAPGLNTEAFF.

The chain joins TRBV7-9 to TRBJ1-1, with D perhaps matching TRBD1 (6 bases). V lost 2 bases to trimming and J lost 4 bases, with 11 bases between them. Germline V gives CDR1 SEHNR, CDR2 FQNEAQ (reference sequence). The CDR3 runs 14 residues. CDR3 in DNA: TGTGCCAGCAGCTTATTTCAGGGGTTCACTGAAGCTTTCTTT. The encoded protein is CASSLFQGFTEAFF.

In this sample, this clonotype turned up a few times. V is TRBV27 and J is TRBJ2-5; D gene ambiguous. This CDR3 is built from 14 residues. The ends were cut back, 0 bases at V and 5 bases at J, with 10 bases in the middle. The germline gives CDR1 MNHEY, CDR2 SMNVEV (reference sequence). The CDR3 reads CASSLSVLGETQYF. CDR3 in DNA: TGTGCCAGCAGTTTATCCGTCCTGGGGGAGACCCAGTACTTC.

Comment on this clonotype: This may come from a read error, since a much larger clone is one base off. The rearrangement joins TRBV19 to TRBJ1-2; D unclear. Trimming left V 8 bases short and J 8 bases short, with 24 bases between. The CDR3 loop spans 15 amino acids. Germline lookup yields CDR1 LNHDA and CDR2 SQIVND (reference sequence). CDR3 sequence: CASLPRRTSPQGYTF. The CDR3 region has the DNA TGTGCCAGTCTGCCGCGACGGACCTCGCCTCAGGGCTACACCTTC.

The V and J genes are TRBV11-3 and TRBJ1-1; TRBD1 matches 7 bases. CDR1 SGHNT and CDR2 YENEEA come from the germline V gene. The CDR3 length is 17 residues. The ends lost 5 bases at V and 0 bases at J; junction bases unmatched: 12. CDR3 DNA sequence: TGTGCCAGCAGCCAGGGGGTTCTTGGGGAGATGAACACTGAAGCTTTCTTT. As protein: CASSQGVLGEMNTEAFF.

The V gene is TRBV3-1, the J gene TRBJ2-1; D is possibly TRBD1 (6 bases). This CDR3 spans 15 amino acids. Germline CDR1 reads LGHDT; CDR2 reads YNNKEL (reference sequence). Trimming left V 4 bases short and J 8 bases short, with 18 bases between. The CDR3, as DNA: TGTGCCAGCAGCCGGGACATCGGAGCGCGCGATGAGCAGTTCTTC. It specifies CASSRDIGARDEQFF.

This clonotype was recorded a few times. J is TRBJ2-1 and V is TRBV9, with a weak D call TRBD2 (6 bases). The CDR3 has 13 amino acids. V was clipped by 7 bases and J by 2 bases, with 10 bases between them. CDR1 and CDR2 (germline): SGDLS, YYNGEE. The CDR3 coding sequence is TGTGCCAGCGGAGGGTATGCCTACAATGAGCAGTTCTTC. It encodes CASGGYAYNEQFF.